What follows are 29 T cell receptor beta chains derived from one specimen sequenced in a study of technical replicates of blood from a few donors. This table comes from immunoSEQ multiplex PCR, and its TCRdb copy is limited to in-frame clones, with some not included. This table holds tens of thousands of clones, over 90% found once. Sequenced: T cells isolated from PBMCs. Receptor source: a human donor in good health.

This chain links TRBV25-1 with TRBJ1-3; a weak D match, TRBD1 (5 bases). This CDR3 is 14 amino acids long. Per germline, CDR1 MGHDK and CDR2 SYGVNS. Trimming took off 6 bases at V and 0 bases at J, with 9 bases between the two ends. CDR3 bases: TGTGCCAGCAGCCGTGGACACTCTGGAAACACCATATATTTT. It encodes CASSRGHSGNTIYF.

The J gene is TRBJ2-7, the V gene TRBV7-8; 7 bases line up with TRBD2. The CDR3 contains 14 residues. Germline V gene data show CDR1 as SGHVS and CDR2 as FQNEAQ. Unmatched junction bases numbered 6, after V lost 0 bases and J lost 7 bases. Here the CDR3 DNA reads TGTGCCAGCAGCTTAGCGCTTGGGGGGGTTGAGCAGTACTTC. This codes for CASSLALGGVEQYF.

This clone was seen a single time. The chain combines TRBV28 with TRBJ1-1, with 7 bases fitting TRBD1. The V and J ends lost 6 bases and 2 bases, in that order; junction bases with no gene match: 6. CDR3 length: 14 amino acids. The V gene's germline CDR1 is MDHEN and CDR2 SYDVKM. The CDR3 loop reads CASSPDRRNTEAFF. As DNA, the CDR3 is TGTGCCAGCAGCCCGGACAGGAGAAACACTGAAGCTTTCTTT.

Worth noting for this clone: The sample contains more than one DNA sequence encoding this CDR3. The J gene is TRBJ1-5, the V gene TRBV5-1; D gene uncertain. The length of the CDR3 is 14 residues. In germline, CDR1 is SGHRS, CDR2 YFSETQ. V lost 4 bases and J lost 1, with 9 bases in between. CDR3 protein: CASSLAGSNQPQHF. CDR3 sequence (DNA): TGCGCCAGCAGCCTGGCGGGGAGCAATCAGCCCCAGCATTTT.

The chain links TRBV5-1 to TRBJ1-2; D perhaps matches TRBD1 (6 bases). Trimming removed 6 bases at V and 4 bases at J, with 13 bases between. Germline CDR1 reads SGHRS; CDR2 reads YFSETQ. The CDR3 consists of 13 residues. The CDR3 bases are TGCGCCAGCAAAGAAACAGGGACCTATGGCTACACCTTC. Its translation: CASKETGTYGYTF.

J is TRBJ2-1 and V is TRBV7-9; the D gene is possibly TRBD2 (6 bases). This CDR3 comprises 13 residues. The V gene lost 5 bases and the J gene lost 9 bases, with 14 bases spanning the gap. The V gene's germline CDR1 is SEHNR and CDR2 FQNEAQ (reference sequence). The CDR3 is CASSAPLASEQFF. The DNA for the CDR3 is TGTGCCAGCAGCGCCCCCCTAGCGTCTGAGCAGTTCTTC. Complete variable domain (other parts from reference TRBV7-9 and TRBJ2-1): DTGVSQNPRHKITKRGQNVTFRCDPISEHNRLYWYRQTLGQGPEFLTYFQNEAQLEKSRLLSDRFSAERPKGSFSTLEIQRTEQGDSAMYLCASSAPLASEQFFGPGTRLTVL.

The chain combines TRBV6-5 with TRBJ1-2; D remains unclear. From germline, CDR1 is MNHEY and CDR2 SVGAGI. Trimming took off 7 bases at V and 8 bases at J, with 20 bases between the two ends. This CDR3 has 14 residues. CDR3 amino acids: CASMSGRFDWGYTF. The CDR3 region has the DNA TGTGCCAGCATGAGCGGCAGGTTCGATTGGGGCTACACCTTC.

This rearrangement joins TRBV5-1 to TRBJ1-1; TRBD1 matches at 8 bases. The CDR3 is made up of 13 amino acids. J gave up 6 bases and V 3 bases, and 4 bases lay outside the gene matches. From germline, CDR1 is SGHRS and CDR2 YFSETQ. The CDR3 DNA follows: TGCGCCAGCAGCTCCGCGACAGGGGCTGAAGCTTTCTTT. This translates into CASSSATGAEAFF.

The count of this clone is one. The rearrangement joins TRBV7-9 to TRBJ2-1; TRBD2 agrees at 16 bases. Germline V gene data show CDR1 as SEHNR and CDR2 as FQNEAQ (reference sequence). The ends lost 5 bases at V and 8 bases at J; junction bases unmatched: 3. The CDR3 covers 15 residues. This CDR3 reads CASSKGLAGGDEQFF. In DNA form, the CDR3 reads TGTGCCAGCAGCAAGGGACTAGCGGGAGGGGATGAGCAGTTCTTC. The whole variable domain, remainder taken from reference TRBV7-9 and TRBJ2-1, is DTGVSQNPRHKITKRGQNVTFRCDPISEHNRLYWYRQTLGQGPEFLTYFQNEAQLEKSRLLSDRFSAERPKGSFSTLEIQRTEQGDSAMYLCASSKGLAGGDEQFFGPGTRLTVL.

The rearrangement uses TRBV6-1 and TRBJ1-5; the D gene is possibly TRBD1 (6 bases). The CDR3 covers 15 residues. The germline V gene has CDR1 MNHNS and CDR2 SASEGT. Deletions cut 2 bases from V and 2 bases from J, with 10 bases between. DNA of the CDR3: TGTGCCAGCAGTGAATACCACAGGGGCAATCAGCCCCAGCATTTT. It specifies CASSEYHRGNQPQHF.

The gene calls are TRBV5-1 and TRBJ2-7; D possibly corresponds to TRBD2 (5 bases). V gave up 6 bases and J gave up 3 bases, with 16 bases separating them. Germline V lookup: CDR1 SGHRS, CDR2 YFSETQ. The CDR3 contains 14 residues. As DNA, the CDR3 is TGCGCCAGCAATGAGGGATCTGCTAGCTACGAGCAGTACTTC. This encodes CASNEGSASYEQYF.

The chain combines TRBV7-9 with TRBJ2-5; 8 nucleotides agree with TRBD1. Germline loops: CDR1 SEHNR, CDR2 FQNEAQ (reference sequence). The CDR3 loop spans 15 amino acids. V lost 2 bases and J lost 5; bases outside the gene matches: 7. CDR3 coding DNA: TGTGCCAGCAGCTTACCCACGGACAGGGTTGAGACCCAGTACTTC. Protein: CASSLPTDRVETQYF.

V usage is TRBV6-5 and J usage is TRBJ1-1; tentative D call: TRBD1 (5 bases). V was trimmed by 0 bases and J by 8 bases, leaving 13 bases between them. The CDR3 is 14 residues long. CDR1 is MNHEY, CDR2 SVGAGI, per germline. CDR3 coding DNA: TGTGCCAGCAGTTACTCTTGGACAATTAACGAAGCTTTCTTT. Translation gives CASSYSWTINEAFF.

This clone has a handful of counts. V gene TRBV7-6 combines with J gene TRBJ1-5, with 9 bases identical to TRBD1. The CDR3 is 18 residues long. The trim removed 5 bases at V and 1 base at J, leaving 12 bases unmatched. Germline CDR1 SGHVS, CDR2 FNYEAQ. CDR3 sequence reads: CASSLGTGTFWSNQPQHF. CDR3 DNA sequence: TGTGCCAGCAGCCTCGGGACAGGGACATTTTGGAGCAATCAGCCCCAGCATTTT.

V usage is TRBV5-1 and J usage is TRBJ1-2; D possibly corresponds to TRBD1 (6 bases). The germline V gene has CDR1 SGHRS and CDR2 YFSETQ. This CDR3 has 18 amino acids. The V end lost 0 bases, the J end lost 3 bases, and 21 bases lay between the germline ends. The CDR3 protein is CASSLGGWTAPRDYGYTF. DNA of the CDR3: TGCGCCAGCAGCTTGGGGGGGTGGACAGCACCCCGGGACTATGGCTACACCTTC.

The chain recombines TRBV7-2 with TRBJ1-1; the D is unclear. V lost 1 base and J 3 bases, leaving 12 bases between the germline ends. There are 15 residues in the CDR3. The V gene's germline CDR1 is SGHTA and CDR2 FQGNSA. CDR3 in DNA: TGTGCCAGCAGCTTAGTTGGGCAGGTAGACACTGAAGCTTTCTTT. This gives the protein CASSLVGQVDTEAFF.

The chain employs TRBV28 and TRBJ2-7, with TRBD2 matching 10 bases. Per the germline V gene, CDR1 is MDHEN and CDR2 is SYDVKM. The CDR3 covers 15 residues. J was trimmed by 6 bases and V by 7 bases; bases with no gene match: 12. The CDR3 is CASNTGGTSALEQYF. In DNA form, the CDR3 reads TGTGCCAGCAATACTGGCGGGACTAGCGCACTCGAGCAGTACTTC.

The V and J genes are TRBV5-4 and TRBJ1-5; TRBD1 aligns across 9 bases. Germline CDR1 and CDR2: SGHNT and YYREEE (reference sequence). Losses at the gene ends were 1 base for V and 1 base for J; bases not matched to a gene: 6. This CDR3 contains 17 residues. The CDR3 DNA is TGTGCCAGCAGCTTGCGCCCGGGACAGGGAAGCAATCAGCCCCAGCATTTT. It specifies CASSLRPGQGSNQPQHF.

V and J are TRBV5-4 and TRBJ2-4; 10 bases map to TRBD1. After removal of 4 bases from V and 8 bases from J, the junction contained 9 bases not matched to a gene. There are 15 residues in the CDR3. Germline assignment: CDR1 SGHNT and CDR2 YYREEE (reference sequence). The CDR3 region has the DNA TGTGCCAGCAGCACACGACAGGGGGCCGGTGACATTCAGTACTTC. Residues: CASSTRQGAGDIQYF.

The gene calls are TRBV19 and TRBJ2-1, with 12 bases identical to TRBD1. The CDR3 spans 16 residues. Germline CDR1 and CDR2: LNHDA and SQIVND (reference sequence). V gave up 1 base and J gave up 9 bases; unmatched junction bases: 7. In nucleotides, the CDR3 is TGTGCCAGTAGTATAGGGGCGGGACAGGGGGCCGGTGAGCAGTTCTTC. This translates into CASSIGAGQGAGEQFF.

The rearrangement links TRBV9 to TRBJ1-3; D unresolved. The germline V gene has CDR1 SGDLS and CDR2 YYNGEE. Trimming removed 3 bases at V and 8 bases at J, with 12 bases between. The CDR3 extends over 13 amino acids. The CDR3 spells CASSAHTADTIYF. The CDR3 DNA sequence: TGTGCCAGCAGCGCCCACACGGCGGACACCATATATTTT.

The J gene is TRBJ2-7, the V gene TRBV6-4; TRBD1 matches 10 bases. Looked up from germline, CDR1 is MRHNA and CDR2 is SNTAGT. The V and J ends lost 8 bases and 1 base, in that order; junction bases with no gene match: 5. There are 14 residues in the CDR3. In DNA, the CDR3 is TGTGCCAGCCGGAGGGACAGGGGATCCTACGAGCAGTACTTC. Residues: CASRRDRGSYEQYF.

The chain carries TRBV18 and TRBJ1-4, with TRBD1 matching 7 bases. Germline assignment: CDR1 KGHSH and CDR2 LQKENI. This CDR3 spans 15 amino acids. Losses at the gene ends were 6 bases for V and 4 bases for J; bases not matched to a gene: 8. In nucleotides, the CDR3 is TGTGCCAGCTCTGACGGACAGGCCGGTAATGAAAAACTGTTTTTT. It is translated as CASSDGQAGNEKLFF.

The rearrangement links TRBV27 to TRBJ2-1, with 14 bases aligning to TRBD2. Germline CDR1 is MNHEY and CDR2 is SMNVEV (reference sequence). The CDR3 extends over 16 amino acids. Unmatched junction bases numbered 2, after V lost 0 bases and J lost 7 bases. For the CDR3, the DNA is TGTGCCAGCAGTTTATCCCGGACTAGCGGGAGGAATGAGCAGTTCTTC. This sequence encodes CASSLSRTSGRNEQFF.

The CDR3, as DNA: TGCGCCAGCAGCCAAGGTCGGGGTTGGGCTTCCTACAATGAGCAGTTCTTC. Its protein is CASSQGRGWASYNEQFF. The chain recombines TRBV4-1 with TRBJ2-1; a possible D gene is TRBD2 (5 bases). Trimming removed 1 base at V and 1 base at J, with 14 bases between. Germline loops: CDR1 MGHRA, CDR2 YSYEKL. The CDR3 extends over 17 amino acids.

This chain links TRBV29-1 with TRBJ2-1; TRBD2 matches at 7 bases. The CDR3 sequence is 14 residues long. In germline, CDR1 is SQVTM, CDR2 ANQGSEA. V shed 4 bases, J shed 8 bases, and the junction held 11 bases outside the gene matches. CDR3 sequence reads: CSVGGRRELDEQFF. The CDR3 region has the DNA TGCAGCGTTGGGGGCCGGCGGGAGTTGGATGAGCAGTTCTTC.

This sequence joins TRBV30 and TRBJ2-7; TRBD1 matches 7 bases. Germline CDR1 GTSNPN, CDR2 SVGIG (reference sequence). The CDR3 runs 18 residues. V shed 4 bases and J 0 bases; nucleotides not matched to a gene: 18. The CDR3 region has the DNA TGTGCCTGGAATCCACCTTCCTACAGGGGCGGTAGCTCCTACGAGCAGTACTTC. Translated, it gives CAWNPPSYRGGSSYEQYF.

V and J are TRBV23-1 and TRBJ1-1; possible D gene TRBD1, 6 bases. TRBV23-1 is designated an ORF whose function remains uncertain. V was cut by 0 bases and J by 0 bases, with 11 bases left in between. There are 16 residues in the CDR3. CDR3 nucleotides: TGCGCCAGCAGTCAATCGAGGGGACATTTGAACACTGAAGCTTTCTTT. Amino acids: CASSQSRGHLNTEAFF.

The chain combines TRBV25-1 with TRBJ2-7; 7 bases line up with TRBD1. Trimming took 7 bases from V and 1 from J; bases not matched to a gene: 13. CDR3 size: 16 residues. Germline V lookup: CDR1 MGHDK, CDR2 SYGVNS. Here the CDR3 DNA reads TGTGCCAGCATCCTAACAGGGGCGACGGGGTCCTACGAGCAGTACTTC. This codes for CASILTGATGSYEQYF.